Below, 21 T cell receptor beta chains from the same sample are listed, as sequenced in a study of T and B cells in COVID-19 patients (dated by TCRdb to the early 2020s). Genomic DNA extracted from blood was used in amounts of about 250-550 ng for amplification of TRB repertoires. Sequencer: Illumina MiSeq. Multiplex PCR with BIOMED2 TRB-A/B primer pools was used to amplify the TRB rearrangements. TCRdb reanalyzed the raw reads on its own, using fastp at Q25 for trimming and MiXCR for clone calling, and kept in-frame beta chains. When rows share a CDR3 protein, they turn into one entry using the most common DNA and genes. The sample data list 10,000 or so distinct CDR3 sequences, and over 25% of these were observed just once. The ten largest clones add up to 14% of the sample. Sequenced: blood. The receptor source for this set is a human donor with active COVID-19.

With respect to this clonotype: Relative to the germline gene, one junction end is altered; a read error may explain this. The CDR3 DNA reads as TGCGCCAGCAGCTTGGGGGACACTAACAATGAGCAGTTCTTC. This encodes CASSLGDTNNEQFF. V is TRBV5-6 and J is TRBJ2-1; a weak D match, TRBD1 (6 bases). Germline CDR1 is SGHDT and CDR2 is YYEEEE. CDR3 length: 14 residues.

V and J are TRBV5-6 and TRBJ1-1; no definite D call. V lost 0 bases to trimming and J lost 1 base, with 10 bases between them. The length of the CDR3 is 15 residues. Germline V gene sequence: CDR1 SGHDT, CDR2 YYEEEE. The CDR3 DNA reads TGTGCCAGCAGCTTGGTCGGGCGGACGAACACTGAAGCTTTCTTT. Translation gives CASSLVGRTNTEAFF.

The V gene is TRBV5-1, the J gene TRBJ2-1; D is unclear. Germline V lookup: CDR1 SGHRS, CDR2 YFSETQ. Trimming removed 6 bases from V and 0 bases from J, with 13 bases in between. This CDR3 is 15 amino acids long. Here the CDR3 reads CASTSTVSSYNEQFF. The CDR3, as DNA: TGCGCCAGCACTTCGACGGTCAGCTCCTACAATGAGCAGTTCTTC.

J is TRBJ1-1 and V is TRBV12-3 or TRBV12-4; D ambiguous. The CDR3 extends over 12 amino acids. V lost 10 bases, J lost 11 bases, and 20 bases lay in between. CDR3 sequence: CATSPREQRAFF. In nucleotides, the CDR3 is TGTGCCACCAGCCCAAGGGAGCAACGGGCTTTCTTT.

The chain employs TRBV7-2 and TRBJ2-4, with D perhaps TRBD1 (5 bases). Germline CDR1 and CDR2: SGHTA and FQGNSA. V shed 5 bases and J shed 3 bases, with 17 bases lying between them. This CDR3 contains 16 residues. Written as DNA, the CDR3 is TGTGCCAGCAGCCTAGGGGTGGGTGATGGCAAAAACATTCAGTACTTC. It yields the protein CASSLGVGDGKNIQYF.

This clonotype turned up a few times. The chain carries TRBV30 and TRBJ1-2; D gene unclear. The ends were cut back, 3 bases at V and 8 bases at J, with 13 bases in the middle. Germline assignment: CDR1 GTSNPN and CDR2 SVGIG (reference sequence). This CDR3 has 12 residues. The CDR3 spells CAWRNNLGGYTF. In DNA, the CDR3 is TGTGCCTGGAGGAACAACCTAGGCGGCTACACCTTC.

This sequence joins TRBV18 and TRBJ1-4, with D unresolved. CDR3 size: 15 residues. CDR1 and CDR2 from the germline V gene are KGHSH and LQKENI. V lost 4 bases and J 0 bases, leaving 9 bases between the germline ends. The CDR3 sequence is CASSRLIPTNEKLFF. DNA for the CDR3: TGTGCCAGCTCACGCCTGATCCCAACTAATGAAAAACTGTTTTTT.

In this sample, this clonotype turned up a few times. The rearrangement links TRBV6-2 or TRBV6-3 to TRBJ2-5; D remains unclear. The CDR3 loop spans 16 amino acids. CDR1 is MNHEY and CDR2 is SVGEGT in the germline V gene. V lost 6 bases and J 3 bases, leaving 20 bases between the germline ends. Here the CDR3 reads CASSPLISGGKETQYF. The CDR3 DNA reads as TGTGCCAGCAGCCCTCTAATTTCGGGTGGTAAAGAGACCCAGTACTTC.

The rearrangement links TRBV5-6 to TRBJ1-1, with D unresolved. Germline V gene sequence: CDR1 SGHDT, CDR2 YYEEEE. Trimming took 0 bases from V and 1 from J, leaving 7 bases between them. The CDR3 runs 14 residues. The CDR3 bases are TGTGCCAGCAGCTTGGGACGGGGGAACACTGAAGCTTTCTTT. Translated, it gives CASSLGRGNTEAFF.

This clonotype was seen a few times. This rearrangement joins TRBV6-2 or TRBV6-3 to TRBJ1-5; D unclear. V was shortened by 0 bases and J by 7 bases, with 10 bases between the two germline ends. Germline CDR1 reads MNHEY; CDR2 reads SVGEGT. CDR3 length equals 14 residues. CDR3 sequence: CASSYSLGGQPQHF. CDR3 bases: TGTGCCAGCAGTTACTCCCTCGGCGGGCAGCCCCAGCATTTT.

The chain recombines TRBV28 with TRBJ1-6, with 9 bases that match TRBD1. CDR1 MDHEN and CDR2 SYDVKM come from the germline V gene. J gave up 10 bases and V 7 bases, and 5 bases lay outside the gene matches. The CDR3 is 13 residues long. The CDR3 DNA follows: TGTGCCAGCAATGGACAGGGGAACTCACCCCTCCACTTT. It codes for CASNGQGNSPLHF.

This clonotype was seen a few times. This sequence joins TRBV12-3 or TRBV12-4 and TRBJ1-5, with unresolved D. The germline V and J ends were trimmed by 3 bases and 5 bases, with 11 bases remaining between them. The CDR3 covers 14 residues. The CDR3: CASSLSRNDQPQHF. In DNA form, the CDR3 reads TGTGCCAGCAGTTTGTCCAGGAACGATCAGCCCCAGCATTTT.

By sample fraction, this clonotype is medium-sized. The chain links TRBV6-5 to TRBJ1-6; D is uncertain. V shed 3 bases and J shed 7 bases, with 7 bases lying between them. The CDR3 sequence is 13 residues long. In germline, CDR1 is MNHEY, CDR2 SVGAGI. This CDR3 is CASSYAGNSPLHF. In nucleotides, the CDR3 is TGTGCCAGCAGTTATGCAGGAAATTCACCCCTCCACTTT.

This clonotype was counted a few times. The chain links TRBV6-5 to TRBJ1-2; 8 bases agree with TRBD1. From germline, CDR1 is MNHEY and CDR2 SVGAGI. The J segment lost 7 bases and the V segment lost 4 bases, leaving 5 bases of the junction unmatched. The CDR3 is 13 residues long. CDR3 residues: CASSLTGEGGYTF. The CDR3 DNA sequence: TGTGCCAGCAGTTTGACAGGGGAAGGTGGCTACACCTTC.

This clonotype is categorized as medium-sized (0.01 to 0.1%). J is TRBJ2-1 and V is TRBV18; D remains unclear. Germline loops: CDR1 KGHSH, CDR2 LQKENI. This CDR3 comprises 15 residues. Between the trimmed V and J ends, which lost 6 bases and 0 bases, there was a span of 12 bases. CDR3: CASSTVMGSYNEQFF. CDR3 nucleotides: TGTGCCAGCTCTACCGTTATGGGCTCCTACAATGAGCAGTTCTTC.

The table lists this clonotype with a count of one. The V call is TRBV20-1, the J call TRBJ1-1, with 9 positions matching TRBD1. Germline V lookup: CDR1 DFQATT, CDR2 SNEGSKA (reference sequence). The CDR3 sequence is 13 residues long. Trimming at V came to 2 bases and at J to 4 bases, leaving 2 bases not matched to a gene. For the CDR3, the DNA is TGCAGTGCTAGACTGGACAGGGGCACTGAAGCTTTCTTT. This encodes CSARLDRGTEAFF.

J is TRBJ1-2 and V is TRBV12-3 or TRBV12-4; possibly TRBD1 for D (5 bases). The CDR3 runs to 13 residues. The V and J ends lost 5 bases and 8 bases respectively, with 15 bases between them. Here the CDR3 reads CASSPRGSSGYTF. As DNA, the CDR3 is TGTGCCAGCAGTCCCCGGGGCAGTTCGGGCTACACCTTC.

The chain joins TRBV7-6 to TRBJ2-7, with 13 bases aligning to TRBD2. Trimming cost V 5 bases and J 0 bases; bases outside gene matches: 4. Germline CDR1 SGHVS, CDR2 FNYEAQ. The CDR3 runs 16 residues. The chain's CDR3 is CASSLGLAGASYEQYF. DNA for the CDR3: TGTGCCAGCAGCCTAGGACTAGCGGGGGCCTCCTACGAGCAGTACTTC.

The chain uses TRBV20-1 and TRBJ2-3; 9 bases fit TRBD2. Trimming took 5 bases from V and 2 from J; bases not matched to a gene: 17. The CDR3 covers 18 residues. CDR1 and CDR2 from the germline V gene are DFQATT and SNEGSKA (reference sequence). CDR3 amino acids: CSALGGLGSGGYTDTQYF. As DNA, the CDR3 is TGCAGTGCTCTGGGGGGCTTAGGGAGCGGGGGGTACACAGATACGCAGTATTTT.

This clonotype is medium-sized by share. The V call is TRBV12-3 or TRBV12-4, the J call TRBJ2-2; TRBD2 is a possible D gene (5 bases). Trimming cost V 3 bases and J 0 bases, with 11 bases left between them. This CDR3 spans 16 amino acids. CDR3 residues: CASSLRSGSNTGELFF. The DNA for the CDR3 is TGTGCCAGCAGTTTGAGGAGCGGTTCGAACACCGGGGAGCTGTTTTTT.

Only a few counts were recorded for this clonotype. The rearrangement uses TRBV5-4 and TRBJ1-6, with D possibly being TRBD1 (5 bases). V lost 0 bases and J 8 bases, leaving 12 bases between the germline ends. This CDR3 is 15 amino acids long. The germline V gene encodes CDR1 SGHNT and CDR2 YYREEE (reference sequence). The CDR3 DNA sequence: TGTGCCAGCAGCTTGGCGGGACTACGGGATTCACCCCTCCACTTT. Encoded protein: CASSLAGLRDSPLHF.